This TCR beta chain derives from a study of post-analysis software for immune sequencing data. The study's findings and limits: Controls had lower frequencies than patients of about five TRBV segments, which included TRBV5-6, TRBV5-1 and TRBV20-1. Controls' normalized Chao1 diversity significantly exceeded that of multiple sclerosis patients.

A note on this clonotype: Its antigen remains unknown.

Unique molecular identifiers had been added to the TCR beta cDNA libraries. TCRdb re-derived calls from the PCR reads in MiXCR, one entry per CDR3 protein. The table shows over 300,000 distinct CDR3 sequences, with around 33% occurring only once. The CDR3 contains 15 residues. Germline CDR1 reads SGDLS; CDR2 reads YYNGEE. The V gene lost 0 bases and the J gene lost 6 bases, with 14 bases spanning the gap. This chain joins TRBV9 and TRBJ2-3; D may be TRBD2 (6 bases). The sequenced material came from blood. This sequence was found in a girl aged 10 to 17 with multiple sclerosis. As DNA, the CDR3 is TGTGCCAGCAGCGTAGACGGGGGACTGCCTGATACGCAGTATTTT. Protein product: CASSVDGGLPDTQYF.